Sequencing of this T cell receptor beta chain was carried out in a study of T cell responses to AZD1222 COVID-19 vaccine. The study pooled second doses at about 4 or about 12 weeks. Looked up from germline, CDR1 is SGHTS and CDR2 is YDEGEE. V was trimmed by 6 bases and J by 4 bases, leaving 25 bases between them. This CDR3 is 17 amino acids long. TCRdb's table, derived via immunoSEQ multiplex PCR, lists solely in-frame clones and lacks some. The sample lists about 67,000 clones, around four fifths occurring once. V gene TRBV5-8 combines with J gene TRBJ1-2; D might be TRBD1 (5 bases). The TCR comes from an adult who received the AZD1222 COVID-19 vaccine. Sequencing was performed on peripheral blood, taken 28 days after the second AZD1222 dose. The CDR3 DNA is TGTGCCAGCACTTTCCCGGGACGGACGAGGGTCGCCTATGGCTACACCTTC. Translation gives CASTFPGRTRVAYGYTF.